Listed below are T cell receptor beta chains from one sample, sequenced in a study of cytomegalovirus exposure and HLA in healthy donors. TCRdb keeps only in-frame clones here, not all; method: immunoSEQ multiplex PCR. The table shows around 300,000 clones, with 65% to 90% occurring only once. The sample comprised PBMCs. The receptors were gathered from a woman aged 18-30 years in good health and CMV-seronegative. CDR3s include the opening cysteine and the closing phenylalanine or tryptophan.

V gene	J gene	CDR3 protein
TRBV15	TRBJ1-6	CATHGRNSPLHF
TRBV28	TRBJ1-1	CASSLGRENTEAFF
TRBV5-4	TRBJ2-3	CASKAGGDRPYDAYF
TRBV18	TRBJ1-2	CASSPQGQTGSYGYTF
TRBV6-6	TRBJ1-2	CASSYEGQGNYGYTF
TRBV7-6	TRBJ2-7	CASSSMGQGGIYEQYF
TRBV5-1	TRBJ1-5	CASSPGTGGIYQPQHF
TRBV27	TRBJ2-1	CASSLRGRTYNEQFF
TRBV9	TRBJ1-1	CASSEEGAEAFF
TRBV7-2	TRBJ1-1	CASSPGPSSGEAFF
TRBV11-1	TRBJ2-7	CASSLVGMEQYF
TRBV9	TRBJ2-5	CASSVGSGQGYETQYF
TRBV5-4	TRBJ2-5	CASSLAGGPRETQYF
TRBV6-5	TRBJ2-5	CASSLRISGETQYF
TRBV5-1	TRBJ2-1	CASSPLAGGPRNEQFF
TRBV4-3	TRBJ1-1	CASSQAGTGIKHTEAFF
TRBV7-9	TRBJ1-2	CASSEPDRGSGYTF
TRBV25-1	TRBJ1-4	CASSAGPHPWATNEKLFF
TRBV11-3	TRBJ1-1	CASSYYRGRAFF
TRBV6-1	TRBJ1-2	CASSLQGLDGYTF
TRBV4-3	TRBJ2-2	CASSQEVSGTLTGELFF
TRBV6-5	TRBJ2-3	CASRVIGGTDTQYF
TRBV27	TRBJ1-1	CASSLSTVGETEAFF
TRBV28	TRBJ1-1	CASSLYLAAFF
TRBV6-5	TRBJ2-5	CASSYTGSPETQYF
TRBV11-2	TRBJ2-7	CASSSLAGDHEQYF
TRBV5-8	TRBJ2-7	CASSLTGTPYEQYF
TRBV7-9	TRBJ1-2	CASSSVSGYTF
TRBV2	TRBJ2-7	CASRGGGYEQYF
TRBV28	TRBJ2-7	CASSFSNRGHEQYF
TRBV7-9	TRBJ2-7	CASRPRDRNYEQYF
TRBV2	TRBJ2-7	CASSDPGTGGNYEQYF
TRBV4-3	TRBJ1-1	CASSQVETGFFEAFF
TRBV11-3	TRBJ2-3	CASRPKGGTSGFGTQYF
TRBV6-5	TRBJ2-7	CASSYGAVTYEQYF
TRBV6-6	TRBJ1-6	CASSPGTVTNSPLHF
TRBV6-1	TRBJ1-2	CASSPDRAVYGYTF
TRBV5-1	TRBJ2-7	CASSLQGVNEQYF
TRBV19	TRBJ2-1	CASSIQWVAGGHNEQFF
TRBV5-1	TRBJ2-2	CASSQSPSGRLTGELFF
TRBV2	TRBJ2-3	CASSEALRGLGSDTQYF
TRBV30	TRBJ1-1	CAWDEGQEDTEAFF
TRBV27	TRBJ2-1	CASSAPGRVGNEQFF
TRBV25-1	TRBJ2-2	CATSGRPGGELFF
TRBV28	TRBJ1-2	CASRQTASYGYTF
TRBV7-2	TRBJ2-3	CASGSRRAGSTDTQYF
TRBV27	TRBJ2-3	CASSLWQRGVGTDTQYF
TRBV28	TRBJ1-1	CASSPGTGGDYGTEAFF
TRBV5-1	TRBJ2-7	CASSLASGGSYEQYF
TRBV12-5	TRBJ1-2	CASGLTWTGTMEGYTF
TRBV5-6	TRBJ2-3	CASSPVLGQGTDTQYF
TRBV9	TRBJ2-1	CASSVELWTGGSEQFF
TRBV13	TRBJ2-1	CASSLERDRRLAGFYNEQFF